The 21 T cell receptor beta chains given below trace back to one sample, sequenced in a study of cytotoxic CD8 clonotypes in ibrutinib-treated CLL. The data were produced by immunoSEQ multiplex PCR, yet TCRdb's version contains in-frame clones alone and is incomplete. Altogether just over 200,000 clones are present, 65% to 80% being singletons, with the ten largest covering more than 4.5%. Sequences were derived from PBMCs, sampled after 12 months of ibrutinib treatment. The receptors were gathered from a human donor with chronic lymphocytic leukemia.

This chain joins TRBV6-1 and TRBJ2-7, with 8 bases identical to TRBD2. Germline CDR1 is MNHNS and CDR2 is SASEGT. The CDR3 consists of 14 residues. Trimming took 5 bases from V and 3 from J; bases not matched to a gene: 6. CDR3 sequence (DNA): TGTGCCAGCAGTTATAGCGGGGAGCACTACGAGCAGTACTTC. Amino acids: CASSYSGEHYEQYF.

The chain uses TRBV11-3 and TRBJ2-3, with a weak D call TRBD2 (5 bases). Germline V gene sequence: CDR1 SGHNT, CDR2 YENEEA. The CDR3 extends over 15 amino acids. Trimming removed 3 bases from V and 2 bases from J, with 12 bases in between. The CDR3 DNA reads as TGTGCCAGCAGCTTTGAGGGAAGGGTCACAGATACGCAGTATTTT. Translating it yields CASSFEGRVTDTQYF.

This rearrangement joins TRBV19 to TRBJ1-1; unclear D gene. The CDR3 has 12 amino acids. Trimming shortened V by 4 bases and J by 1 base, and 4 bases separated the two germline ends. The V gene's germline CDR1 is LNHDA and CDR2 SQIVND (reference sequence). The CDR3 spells CASSSRNTEAFF. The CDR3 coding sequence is TGTGCCAGTAGTAGCAGGAACACTGAAGCTTTCTTT.

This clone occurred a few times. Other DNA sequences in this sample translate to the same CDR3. In DNA, the CDR3 is TGCAGCGTTGAGGGGGACTCCTACGAGCAGTACTTC. Translation gives CSVEGDSYEQYF. This chain uses TRBV29-1 with TRBJ2-7, with D perhaps matching TRBD1 or TRBD2 (5 bases each). Per germline, CDR1 SQVTM and CDR2 ANQGSEA. V was clipped by 3 bases and J by 0 bases, with 6 bases between them. The CDR3 has 12 amino acids.

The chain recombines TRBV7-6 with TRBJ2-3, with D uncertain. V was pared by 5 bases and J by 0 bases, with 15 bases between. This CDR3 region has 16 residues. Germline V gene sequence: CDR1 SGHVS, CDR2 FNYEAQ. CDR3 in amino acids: CASSPRPDTSTDTQYF. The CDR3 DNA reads TGTGCCAGCAGCCCCCGACCGGATACTAGCACAGATACGCAGTATTTT.

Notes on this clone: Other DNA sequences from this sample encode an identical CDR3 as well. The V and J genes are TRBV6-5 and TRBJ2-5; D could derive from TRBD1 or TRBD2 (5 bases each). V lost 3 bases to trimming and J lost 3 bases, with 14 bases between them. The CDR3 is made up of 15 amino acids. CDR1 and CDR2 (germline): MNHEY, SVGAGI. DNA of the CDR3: TGTGCCAGCAGTTATTCCGGGACGGTAAAAGAGACCCAGTACTTC. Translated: CASSYSGTVKETQYF.

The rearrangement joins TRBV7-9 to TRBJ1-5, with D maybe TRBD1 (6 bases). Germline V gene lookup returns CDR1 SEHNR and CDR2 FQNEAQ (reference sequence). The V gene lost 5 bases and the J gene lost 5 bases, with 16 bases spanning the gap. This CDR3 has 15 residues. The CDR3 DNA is TGTGCCAGCAGCCCCGAGGGGGTTGGGCATCAGCCCCAGCATTTT. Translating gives CASSPEGVGHQPQHF.

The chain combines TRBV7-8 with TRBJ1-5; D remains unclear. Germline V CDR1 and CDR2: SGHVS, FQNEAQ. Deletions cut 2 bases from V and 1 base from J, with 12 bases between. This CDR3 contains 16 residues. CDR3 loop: CASSLRVSSSNQPQHF. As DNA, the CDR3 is TGTGCCAGCAGCTTACGTGTGTCCAGCAGCAATCAGCCCCAGCATTTT. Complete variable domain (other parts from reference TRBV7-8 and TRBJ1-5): GAGVSQSPRYKVAKRGQDVALRCDPISGHVSLFWYQQALGQGPEFLTYFQNEAQLDKSGLPSDRFFAERPEGSVSTLKIQRTQQEDSAVYLCASSLRVSSSNQPQHFGDGTRLSIL.

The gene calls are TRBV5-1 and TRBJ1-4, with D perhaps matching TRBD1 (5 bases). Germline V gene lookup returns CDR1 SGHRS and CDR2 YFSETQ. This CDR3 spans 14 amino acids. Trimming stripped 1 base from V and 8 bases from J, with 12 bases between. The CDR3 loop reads CASSLLGDTEKLFF. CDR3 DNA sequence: TGCGCCAGCAGCTTGTTGGGGGATACAGAAAAACTGTTTTTT.

CDR3 amino acids: CASSQAPVTRGSYEQYF. The CDR3 DNA follows: TGCGCCAGCAGCCAAGCCCCGGTGACCAGGGGGTCGTACGAGCAGTACTTC. This chain links TRBV4-1 with TRBJ2-7; 7 bases agree with TRBD1. The CDR3 runs 17 residues. The germline V gene encodes CDR1 MGHRA and CDR2 YSYEKL. J lost 4 bases, V lost 1 base, and 13 bases had no gene match.

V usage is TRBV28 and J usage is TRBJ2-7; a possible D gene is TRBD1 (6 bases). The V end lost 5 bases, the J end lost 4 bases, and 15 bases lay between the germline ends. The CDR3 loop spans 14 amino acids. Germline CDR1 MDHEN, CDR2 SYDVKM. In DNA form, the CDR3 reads TGTGCCAGCAGTCTCCCAGGGGAGCAATACGAGCAGTACTTC. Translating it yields CASSLPGEQYEQYF.

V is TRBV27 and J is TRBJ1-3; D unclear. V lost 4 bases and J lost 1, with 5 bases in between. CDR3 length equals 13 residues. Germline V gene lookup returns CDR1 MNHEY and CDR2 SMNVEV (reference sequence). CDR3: CASSSQSGNTIYF. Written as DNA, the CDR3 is TGTGCCAGCAGTTCGCAATCTGGAAACACCATATATTTT.

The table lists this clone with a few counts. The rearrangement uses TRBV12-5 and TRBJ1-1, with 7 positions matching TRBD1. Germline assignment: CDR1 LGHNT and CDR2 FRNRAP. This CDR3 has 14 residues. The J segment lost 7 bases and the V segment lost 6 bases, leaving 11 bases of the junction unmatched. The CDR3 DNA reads TGTGCTAGTGGACTCGGGGAGGGGGCAGGTGAAGCTTTCTTT. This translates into CASGLGEGAGEAFF. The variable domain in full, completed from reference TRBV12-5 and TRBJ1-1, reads DARVTQTPRHKVTEMGQEVTMRCQPILGHNTVFWYRQTMMQGLELLAYFRNRAPLDDSGMPKDRFSAEMPDATLATLKIQPSEPRDSAVYFCASGLGEGAGEAFFGQGTRLTVV.

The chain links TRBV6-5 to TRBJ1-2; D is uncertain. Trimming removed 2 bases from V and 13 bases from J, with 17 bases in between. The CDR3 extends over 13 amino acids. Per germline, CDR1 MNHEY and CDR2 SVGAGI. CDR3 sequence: CASSYKGSHYLTF. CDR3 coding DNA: TGTGCCAGCAGTTACAAAGGGTCCCATTACCTCACCTTC.

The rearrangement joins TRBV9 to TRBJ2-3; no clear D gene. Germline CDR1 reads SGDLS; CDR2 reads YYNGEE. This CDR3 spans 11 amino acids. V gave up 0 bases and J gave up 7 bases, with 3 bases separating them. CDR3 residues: CASSVGHTQYF. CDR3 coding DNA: TGTGCCAGCAGCGTAGGTCATACGCAGTATTTT. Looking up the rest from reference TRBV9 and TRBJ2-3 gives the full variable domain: DSGVTQTPKHLITATGQRVTLRCSPRSGDLSVYWYQQSLDQGLQFLIQYYNGEERAKGNILERFSAQQFPDLHSELNLSSLELGDSALYFCASSVGHTQYFGPGTRLTVL.

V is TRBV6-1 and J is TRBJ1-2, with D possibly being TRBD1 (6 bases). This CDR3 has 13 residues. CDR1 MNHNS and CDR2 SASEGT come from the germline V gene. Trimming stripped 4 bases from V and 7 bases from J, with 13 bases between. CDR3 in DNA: TGTGCCAGCAGTGTCACAGGGAACGGTGGCTACACCTTC. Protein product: CASSVTGNGGYTF.

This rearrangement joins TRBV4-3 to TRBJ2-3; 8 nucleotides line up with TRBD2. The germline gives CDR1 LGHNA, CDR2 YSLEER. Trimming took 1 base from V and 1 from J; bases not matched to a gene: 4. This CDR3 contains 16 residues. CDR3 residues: CASSQGASGRTDTQYF. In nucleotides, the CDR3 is TGCGCCAGCAGCCAAGGGGCTAGCGGGCGCACAGATACGCAGTATTTT.

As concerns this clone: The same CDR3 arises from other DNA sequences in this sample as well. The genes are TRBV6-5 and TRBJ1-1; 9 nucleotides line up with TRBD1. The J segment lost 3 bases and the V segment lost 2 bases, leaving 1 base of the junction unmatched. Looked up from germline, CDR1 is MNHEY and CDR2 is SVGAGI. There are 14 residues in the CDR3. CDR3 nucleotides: TGTGCCAGCAGTTACCGGACAGGGGACACTGAAGCTTTCTTT. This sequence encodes CASSYRTGDTEAFF.

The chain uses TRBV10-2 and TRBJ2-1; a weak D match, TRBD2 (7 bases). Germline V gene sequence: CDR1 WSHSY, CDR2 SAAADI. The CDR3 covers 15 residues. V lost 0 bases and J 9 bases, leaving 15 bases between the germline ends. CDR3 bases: TGCGCCAGCAGTGAGTCGGGGCGGGGGCGCGGTGAGCAGTTCTTC. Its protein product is CASSESGRGRGEQFF.

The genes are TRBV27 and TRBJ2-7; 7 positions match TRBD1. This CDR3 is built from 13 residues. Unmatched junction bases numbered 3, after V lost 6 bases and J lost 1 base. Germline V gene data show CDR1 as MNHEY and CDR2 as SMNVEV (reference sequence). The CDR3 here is CASRRGRSYEQYF. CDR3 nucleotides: TGTGCCAGCAGGAGGGGGCGGTCCTACGAGCAGTACTTC.

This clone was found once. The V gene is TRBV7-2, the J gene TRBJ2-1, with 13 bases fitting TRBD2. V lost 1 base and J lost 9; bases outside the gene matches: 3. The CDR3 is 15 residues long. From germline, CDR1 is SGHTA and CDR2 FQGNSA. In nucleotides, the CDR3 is TGTGCCAGCAGCTTAGGACTAGCGGGAGGCAGTGAGCAGTTCTTC. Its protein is CASSLGLAGGSEQFF.